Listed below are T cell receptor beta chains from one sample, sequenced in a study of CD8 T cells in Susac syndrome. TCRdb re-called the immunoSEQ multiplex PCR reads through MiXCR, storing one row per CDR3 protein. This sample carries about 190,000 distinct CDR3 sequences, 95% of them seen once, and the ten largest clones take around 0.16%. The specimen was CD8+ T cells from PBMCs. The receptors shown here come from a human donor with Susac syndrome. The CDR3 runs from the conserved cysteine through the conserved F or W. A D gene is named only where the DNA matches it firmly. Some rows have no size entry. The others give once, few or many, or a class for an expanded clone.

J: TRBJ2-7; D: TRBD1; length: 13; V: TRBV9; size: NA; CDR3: CASSEGQGDEQYF; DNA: TGTGCCAGCAGCGAGGGACAGGGGGACGAGCAGTACTTC
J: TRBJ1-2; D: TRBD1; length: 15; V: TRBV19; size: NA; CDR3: CASSIVLGQNYGYTF; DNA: TGTGCCAGTAGTATCGTATTGGGACAGAACTATGGCTACACCTTC
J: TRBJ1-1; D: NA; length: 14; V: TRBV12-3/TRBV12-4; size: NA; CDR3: CASSVEWGNTEAFF; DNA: TGTGCCAGCAGTGTCGAGTGGGGTAACACTGAAGCTTTCTTT
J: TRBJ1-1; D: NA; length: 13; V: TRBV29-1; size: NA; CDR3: CSVWRASSTEAFF; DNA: TGCAGCGTTTGGCGAGCGTCAAGCACTGAAGCTTTCTTT
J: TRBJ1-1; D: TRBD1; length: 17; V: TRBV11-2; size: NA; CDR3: CASSLGAGTAMNTEAFF; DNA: TGTGCCAGCAGCTTAGGGGCCGGGACAGCGATGAACACTGAAGCTTTCTTT
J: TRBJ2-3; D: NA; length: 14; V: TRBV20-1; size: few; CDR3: CSAWHPSSTDTQYF; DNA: TGCAGTGCCTGGCATCCGAGTAGCACAGATACGCAGTATTTT
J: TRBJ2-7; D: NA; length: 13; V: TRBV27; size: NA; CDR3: CASSYAGSWEQYF; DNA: TGTGCCAGCAGTTATGCAGGGTCGTGGGAGCAGTACTTC
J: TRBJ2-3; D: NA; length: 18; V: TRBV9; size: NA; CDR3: CASSPGDIQRGPGDTQYF; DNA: TGTGCCAGCAGCCCCGGGGACATACAGCGGGGCCCCGGGGATACGCAGTATTTT
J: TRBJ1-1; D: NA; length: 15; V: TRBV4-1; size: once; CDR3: CASSLHLEGGTEAFF; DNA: TGCGCCAGCAGCCTACATTTGGAAGGGGGCACTGAAGCTTTCTTT
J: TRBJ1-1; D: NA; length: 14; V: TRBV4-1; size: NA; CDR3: CASSLANRNTEAFF; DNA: TGCGCCAGCAGCCTCGCTAACAGGAACACTGAAGCTTTCTTT
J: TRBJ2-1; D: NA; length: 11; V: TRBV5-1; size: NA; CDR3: CASSGPNEQFF; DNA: TGCGCCAGCAGCGGCCCTAATGAGCAGTTCTTC
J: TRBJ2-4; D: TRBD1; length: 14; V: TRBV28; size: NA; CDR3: CASSSGGPKNIQYF; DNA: TGTGCCAGCTCATCAGGGGGCCCCAAAAACATTCAGTACTTC
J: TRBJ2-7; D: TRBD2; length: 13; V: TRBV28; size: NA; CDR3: CASSLTGRYEQYF; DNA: TGTGCCAGCAGTTTAACCGGGAGGTACGAGCAGTACTTC
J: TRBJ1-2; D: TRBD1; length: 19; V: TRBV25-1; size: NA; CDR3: CASSEPEYRGQDRSGGYTF; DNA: TGTGCCAGCAGTGAACCCGAATACCGAGGACAGGACAGGTCAGGAGGCTACACCTTC
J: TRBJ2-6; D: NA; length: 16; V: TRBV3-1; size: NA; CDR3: CASSPDTLIGANVLTF; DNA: TGTGCCAGCAGCCCCGACACACTTATAGGGGCCAACGTCCTGACTTTC
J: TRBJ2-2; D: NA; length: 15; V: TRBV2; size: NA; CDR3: CASSGANTNTGELFF; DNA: TGTGCCAGCAGTGGCGCAAACACGAACACCGGGGAGCTGTTTTTT
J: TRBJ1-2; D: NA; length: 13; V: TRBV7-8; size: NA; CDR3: CASSLMQNYGYTF; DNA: TGTGCCAGCAGCTTAATGCAAAACTATGGCTACACCTTC
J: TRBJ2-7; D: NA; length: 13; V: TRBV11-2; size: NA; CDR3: CASSLAGPYEQYF; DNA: TGTGCCAGCAGCTTAGCGGGACCCTACGAGCAGTACTTC
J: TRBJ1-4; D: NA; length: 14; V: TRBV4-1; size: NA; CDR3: CASSQDRTNEKLFF; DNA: TGCGCCAGCAGCCAAGACAGAACTAATGAAAAACTGTTTTTT
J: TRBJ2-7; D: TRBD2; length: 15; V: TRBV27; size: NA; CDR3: CASSPAPGLVYEQYF; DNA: TGTGCCAGCAGTCCCGCCCCAGGACTAGTTTACGAGCAGTACTTC
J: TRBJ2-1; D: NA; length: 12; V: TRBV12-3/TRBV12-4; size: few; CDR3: CASSTARDEQFF; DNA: TGTGCCAGCAGTACGGCCAGGGACGAGCAGTTCTTC
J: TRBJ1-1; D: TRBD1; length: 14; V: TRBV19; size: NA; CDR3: CASSIDRGRTEAFF; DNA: TGTGCCAGTAGTATTGACAGGGGGCGCACTGAAGCTTTCTTT
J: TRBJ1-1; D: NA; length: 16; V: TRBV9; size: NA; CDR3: CASSVPHGGGVTEAFF; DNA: TGTGCCAGCAGCGTCCCCCATGGCGGGGGTGTTACTGAAGCTTTCTTT
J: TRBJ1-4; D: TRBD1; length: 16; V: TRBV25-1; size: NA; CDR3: CASSEGTGGANEKLFF; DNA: TGTGCCAGCAGTGAAGGGACAGGGGGAGCTAATGAAAAACTGTTTTTT
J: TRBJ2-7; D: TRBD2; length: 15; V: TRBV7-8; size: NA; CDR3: CASSLSGGASYEQYF; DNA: TGTGCCAGCAGCCTAAGCGGGGGGGCTTCCTACGAGCAGTACTTC
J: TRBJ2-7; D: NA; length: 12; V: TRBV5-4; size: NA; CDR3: CASSLMGGEQYF; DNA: TGTGCCAGCAGCTTGATGGGGGGAGAGCAGTACTTC
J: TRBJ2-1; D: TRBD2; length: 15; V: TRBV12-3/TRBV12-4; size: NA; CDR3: CASRSSGGARNEQFF; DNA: TGTGCCAGCAGATCTAGCGGGGGGGCTCGAAATGAGCAGTTCTTC
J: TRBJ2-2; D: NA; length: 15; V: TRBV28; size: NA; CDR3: CASSFRGSNTGELFF; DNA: TGTGCCAGCAGTTTCAGGGGATCTAACACCGGGGAGCTGTTTTTT
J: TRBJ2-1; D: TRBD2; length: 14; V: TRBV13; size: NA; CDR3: CATAVQREDGEQFF; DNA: TGTGCCACGGCGGTACAGCGGGAGGACGGTGAGCAGTTCTTC
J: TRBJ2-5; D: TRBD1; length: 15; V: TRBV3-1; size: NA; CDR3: CASSQALRQGETQYF; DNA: TGTGCCAGCAGCCAAGCCCTCAGACAGGGAGAGACCCAGTACTTC
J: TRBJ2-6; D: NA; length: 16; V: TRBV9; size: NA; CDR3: CASSVRGGTGANVLTF; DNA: TGTGCCAGCAGCGTAAGGGGGGGCACTGGGGCCAACGTCCTGACTTTC
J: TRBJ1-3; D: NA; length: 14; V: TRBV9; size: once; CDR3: CASSRDLSGNTIYF; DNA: TGTGCCAGCAGCCGGGACCTCTCTGGAAACACCATATATTTT
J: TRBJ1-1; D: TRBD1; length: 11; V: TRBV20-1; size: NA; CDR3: CSAPTGAEAFF; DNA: TGCAGTGCGCCGACAGGGGCTGAAGCTTTCTTT
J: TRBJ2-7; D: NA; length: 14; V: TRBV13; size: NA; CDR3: CASSLVVGSYEQYF; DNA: TGTGCCAGCAGCTTAGTGGTTGGCTCCTACGAGCAGTACTTC
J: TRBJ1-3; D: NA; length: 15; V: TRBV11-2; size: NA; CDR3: CASSSRESSGNTIYF; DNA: TGTGCCAGCAGCAGCCGGGAGAGCTCTGGAAACACCATATATTTT
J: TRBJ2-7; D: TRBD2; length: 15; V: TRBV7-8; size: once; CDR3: CASSRSGVPSYEQYF; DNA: TGTGCCAGCAGCCGGAGCGGGGTGCCCTCCTACGAGCAGTACTTC
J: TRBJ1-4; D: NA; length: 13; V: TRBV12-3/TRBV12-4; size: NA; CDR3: CASRGLSNEKLFF; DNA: TGTGCCAGCCGGGGGTTGTCTAATGAAAAACTGTTTTTT
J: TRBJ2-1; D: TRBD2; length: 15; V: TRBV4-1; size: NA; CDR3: CASSQTGLANNEQFF; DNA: TGCGCCAGCAGCCAGACAGGACTAGCGAACAATGAGCAGTTCTTC
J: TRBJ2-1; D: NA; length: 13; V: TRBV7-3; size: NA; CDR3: CASSLLADNEQFF; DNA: TGTGCCAGCAGCTTATTAGCGGACAATGAGCAGTTCTTC
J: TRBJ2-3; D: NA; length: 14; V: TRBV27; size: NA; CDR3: CASSLIQIPDTQYF; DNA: TGTGCCAGCAGTCTCATACAAATTCCAGATACGCAGTATTTT
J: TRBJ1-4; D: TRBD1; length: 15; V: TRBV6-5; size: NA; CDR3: CASSTLRQGGEKLFF; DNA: TGTGCCAGCAGTACCCTTAGACAGGGAGGGGAAAAACTGTTTTTT
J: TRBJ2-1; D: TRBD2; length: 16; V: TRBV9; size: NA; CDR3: CASSVGSAGGLHEQFF; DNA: TGTGCCAGCAGCGTAGGATCAGCGGGGGGGCTTCATGAGCAGTTCTTC
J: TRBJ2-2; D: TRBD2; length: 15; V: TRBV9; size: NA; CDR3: CASSGAGLNTGELFF; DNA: TGTGCCAGCAGCGGAGCGGGGTTAAACACCGGGGAGCTGTTTTTT
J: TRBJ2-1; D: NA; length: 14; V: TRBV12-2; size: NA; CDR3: CASRLGREYNEQFF; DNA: TGTGCAAGTCGCTTAGGGCGGGAATACAATGAGCAGTTCTTC
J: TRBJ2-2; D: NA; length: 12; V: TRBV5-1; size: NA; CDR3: CASSSHLGELFF; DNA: TGCGCCAGCAGCTCCCACTTGGGGGAGCTGTTTTTT
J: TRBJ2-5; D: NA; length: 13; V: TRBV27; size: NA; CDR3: CASSSGLLETQYF; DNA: TGTGCCAGCAGTTCCGGACTCTTAGAGACCCAGTACTTC
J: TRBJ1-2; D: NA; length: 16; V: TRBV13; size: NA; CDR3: CASSLGGGTNPYGYTF; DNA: TGTGCCAGCAGCTTGGGTGGGGGGACAAATCCCTATGGCTACACCTTC
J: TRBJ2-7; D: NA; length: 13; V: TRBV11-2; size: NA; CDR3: CASSQGPTYEQYF; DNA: TGTGCCAGCAGCCAGGGACCGACCTACGAGCAGTACTTC
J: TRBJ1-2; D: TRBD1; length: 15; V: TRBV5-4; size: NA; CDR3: CASSSPSRTGDGYTF; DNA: TGTGCCAGCAGCTCTCCATCCAGGACAGGGGATGGCTACACCTTC
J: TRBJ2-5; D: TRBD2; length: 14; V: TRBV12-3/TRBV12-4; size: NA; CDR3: CASSKRGAGETQYF; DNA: TGTGCCAGCAGCAAGCGGGGGGCCGGGGAGACCCAGTACTTC
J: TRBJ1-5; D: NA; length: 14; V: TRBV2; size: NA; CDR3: CASSEVGGDQPQHF; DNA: TGTGCCAGCAGTGAAGTAGGGGGGGATCAGCCCCAGCATTTT
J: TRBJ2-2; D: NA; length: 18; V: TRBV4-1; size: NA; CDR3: CASSRMDSSPRDTGELFF; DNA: TGCGCCAGCAGCCGCATGGACAGTTCCCCGAGGGACACCGGGGAGCTGTTTTTT
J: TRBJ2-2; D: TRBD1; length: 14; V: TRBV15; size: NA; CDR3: CATSGDRATGELFF; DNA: TGTGCCACCAGCGGGGACAGGGCTACCGGGGAGCTGTTTTTT
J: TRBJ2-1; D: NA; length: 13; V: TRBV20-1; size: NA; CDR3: CSATVSSYNEQFF; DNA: TGCAGTGCCACAGTAAGCTCCTACAATGAGCAGTTCTTC
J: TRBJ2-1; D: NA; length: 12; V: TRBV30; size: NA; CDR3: CAWDQGYNEQFF; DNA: TGTGCCTGGGATCAGGGGTACAATGAGCAGTTCTTC
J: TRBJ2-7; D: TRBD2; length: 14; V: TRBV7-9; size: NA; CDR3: CASSLGLAGAEQYF; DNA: TGTGCCAGCAGCTTAGGGCTAGCGGGAGCCGAGCAGTACTTC
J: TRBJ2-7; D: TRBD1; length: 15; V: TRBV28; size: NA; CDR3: CASSFLTGGTYEQYF; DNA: TGTGCCAGCAGTTTCCTGACAGGGGGGACCTACGAGCAGTACTTC